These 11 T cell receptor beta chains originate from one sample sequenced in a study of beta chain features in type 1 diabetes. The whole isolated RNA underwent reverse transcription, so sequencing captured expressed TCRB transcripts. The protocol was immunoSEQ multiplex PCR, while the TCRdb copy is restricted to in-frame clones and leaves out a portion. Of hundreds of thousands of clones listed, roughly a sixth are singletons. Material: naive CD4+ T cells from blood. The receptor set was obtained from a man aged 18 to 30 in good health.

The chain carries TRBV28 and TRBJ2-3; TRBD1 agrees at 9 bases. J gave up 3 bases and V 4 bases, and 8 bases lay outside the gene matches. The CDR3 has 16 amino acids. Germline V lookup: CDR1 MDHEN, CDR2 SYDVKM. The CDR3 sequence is CASSSPGQGKTDTQYF. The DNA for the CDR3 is TGTGCCAGCAGTTCTCCGGGACAGGGCAAGACAGATACGCAGTATTTT.

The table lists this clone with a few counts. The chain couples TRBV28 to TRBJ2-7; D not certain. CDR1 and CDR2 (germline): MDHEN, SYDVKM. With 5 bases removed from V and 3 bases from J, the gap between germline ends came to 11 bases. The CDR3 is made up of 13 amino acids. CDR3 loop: CASSTVQVYEQYF. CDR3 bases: TGTGCCAGCAGTACCGTTCAGGTCTACGAGCAGTACTTC.

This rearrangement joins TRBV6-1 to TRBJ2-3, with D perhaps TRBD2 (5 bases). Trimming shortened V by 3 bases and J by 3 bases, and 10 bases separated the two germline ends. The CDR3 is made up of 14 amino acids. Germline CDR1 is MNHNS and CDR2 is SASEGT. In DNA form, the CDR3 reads TGTGCCAGCAGTGATCAAAAGCGGACAGATACGCAGTATTTT. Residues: CASSDQKRTDTQYF.

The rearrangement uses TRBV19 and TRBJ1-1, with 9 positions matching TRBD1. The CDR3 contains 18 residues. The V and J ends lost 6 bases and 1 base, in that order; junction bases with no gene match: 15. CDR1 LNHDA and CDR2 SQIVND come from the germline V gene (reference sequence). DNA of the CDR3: TGTGCCAGTAGCAAACCGGGACAGGGACATTCGGCGAACACTGAAGCTTTCTTT. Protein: CASSKPGQGHSANTEAFF.

For the CDR3, the DNA is TGTGCCAGCAGCTTATCCCATAAGACCCAGTACTTC. Translating it yields CASSLSHKTQYF. V usage is TRBV11-1 and J usage is TRBJ2-5; no clear D gene. Trimming pared 2 bases from V and 6 bases from J, leaving 7 bases between. CDR3 length: 12 amino acids. Germline V lookup: CDR1 SGHAT, CDR2 FQDESV (reference sequence).

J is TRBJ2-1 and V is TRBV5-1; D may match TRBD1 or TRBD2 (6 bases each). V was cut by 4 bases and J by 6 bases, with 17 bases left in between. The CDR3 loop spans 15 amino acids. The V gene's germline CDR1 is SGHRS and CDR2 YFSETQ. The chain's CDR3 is CASSPNRRDINEQFF. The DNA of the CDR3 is TGCGCCAGCAGCCCCAACAGGCGGGACATCAATGAGCAGTTCTTC.

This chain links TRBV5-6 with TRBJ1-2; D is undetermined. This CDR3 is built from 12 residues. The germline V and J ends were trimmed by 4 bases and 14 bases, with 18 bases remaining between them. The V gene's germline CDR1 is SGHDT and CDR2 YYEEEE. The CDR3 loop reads CASSDGARIDTF. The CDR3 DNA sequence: TGTGCCAGCAGCGATGGAGCTAGGATAGATACCTTC.

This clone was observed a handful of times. The CDR3 is CASSFSLVLEGNIQYF. The CDR3 DNA reads as TGTGCCAGCAGCTTTAGCCTGGTTCTCGAGGGGAACATTCAGTACTTC. This chain uses TRBV5-6 with TRBJ2-4; D is tentatively TRBD1 or TRBD2 (5 bases each). Germline V lookup: CDR1 SGHDT, CDR2 YYEEEE. V gave up 2 bases and J gave up 7 bases, with 19 bases separating them. This CDR3 spans 16 amino acids.

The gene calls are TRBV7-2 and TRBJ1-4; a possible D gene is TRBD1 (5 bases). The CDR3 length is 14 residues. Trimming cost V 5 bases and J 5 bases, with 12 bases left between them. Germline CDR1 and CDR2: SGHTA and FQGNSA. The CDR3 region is CASSPGRSNEKLFF. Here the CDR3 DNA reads TGTGCCAGCAGCCCGGGACGGAGCAATGAAAAACTGTTTTTT.

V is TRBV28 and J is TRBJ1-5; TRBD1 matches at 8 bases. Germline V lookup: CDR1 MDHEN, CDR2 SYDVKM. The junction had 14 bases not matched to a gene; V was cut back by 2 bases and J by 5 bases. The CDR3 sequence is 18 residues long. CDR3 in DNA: TGTGCCAGCAGTTTACCCCTTTCGGCAGGGGGCTACCATCAGCCCCAGCATTTT. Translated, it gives CASSLPLSAGGYHQPQHF. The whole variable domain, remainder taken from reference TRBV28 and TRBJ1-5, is DVKVTQSSRYLVKRTGEKVFLECVQDMDHENMFWYRQDPGLGLRLIYFSYDVKMKEKGDIPEGYSVSREKKERFSLILESASTNQTSMYLCASSLPLSAGGYHQPQHFGDGTRLSIL.

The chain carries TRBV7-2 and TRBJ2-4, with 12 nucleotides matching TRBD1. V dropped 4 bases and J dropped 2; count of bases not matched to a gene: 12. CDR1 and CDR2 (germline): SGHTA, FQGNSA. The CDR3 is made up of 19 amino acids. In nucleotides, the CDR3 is TGTGCCAGCAGCTACCTGCCCGAGGGACAGGGGGCCTCCAAAAACATTCAGTACTTC. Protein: CASSYLPEGQGASKNIQYF.